This T cell receptor beta chain was sequenced for a study of blood T cell repertoires in COVID-19 (dated by TCRdb to the early 2020s). Broadly, across the study: Samples from collaborators originated in the United States, Italy and Spain and spanned both the acute and convalescent phases of COVID-19. Sample metadata almost always included a de-identified subject ID, COVID-19 status, age in years and sex. Where available, HLA class I and class II types were obtained from metadata supplied by the sample provider rather than from assay-based typing. Samples came from the ongoing ImmuneRACE study (first 160 participants) plus 1,254 subjects from 6 global collaborators. Deeply sampled blood TCRbeta repertoires from subjects exposed to, actively infected with, or recovered from COVID-19 were included in the dataset. The repertoires were released in a freely available public database intended as a resource for research on the immune response to SARS-CoV-2. The prospective study material was composed of cDNA or gDNA derived from T cells, B-cell-depleted T cells, or PBMCs.

The study at large found these results: The amount of clinical and demographic metadata varied by source and participant and was provided uncurated.

V is cut back by 11 bases and J by 1 base, with 4 bases in the junction unmatched. CDR3 length: 13 amino acids, cysteine to phenylalanine. Only the CDR3 DNA stays, 39 bases, in frame from base 1. CDR1 and CDR2, per the germline V gene, are ENHRY and SYGVKD. Collaborating institutions collected whole blood in K2EDTA tubes following their own protocols. Collaborator samples were shipped for TCRbeta analysis as frozen whole blood, isolated PBMCs, or DNA extracted from either sample type. TCRbeta CDR3 regions were amplified from genomic DNA by means of the immunoSEQ Assay, a bias-controlled multiplex PCR. Per the source publication's procedure: Nucleated cell counts per sample were estimated from amplification of reference gene primers within the assay. To quantify the absolute abundance of each unique TCRbeta CDR3 rearrangement, sequence reads were collapsed and filtered. For each sample, productive Simpson clonality was calculated as the square root of Simpson's diversity index over productive rearrangements. TCRdb retrieved this table from immuneACCESS and kept in-frame rearrangements only. Not all clones are present; in checked studies, unresolved V genes account for under half, and no reason is known for the remainder. From that table come the V and J calls and clone size; the DNA was used to work out D and trimming. Across this sample there are roughly 69,000 clones, with 85% to 90% seen only once. The ten largest make up about 4.3% of the sample.

As for this clone: It has no known antigen specificity. Base qualities are not provided; no much larger clone lies one nucleotide away.

The chain is encoded by TRBV10-3 joined to TRBJ2-2, with 7 middle bases fitting TRBD1. Sample: peripheral blood. The sequence was collected from a man aged 45-65 years with active COVID-19. The CDR3 sequence is CAVGTVNTGELFF. The nucleotide sequence is TGTGCCGTAGGGACAGTGAACACCGGGGAGCTGTTTTTT.